Given below is one TCR beta chain in context. The antigen is not known. The data derive from a study of CD8 T cells in ankylosing spondylitis. TCRdb reanalysed the 5' RACE reads using MiXCR and keeps one entry per CDR3 protein. The sample records 180,000 or so distinct CDR3 sequences, 11% being singletons. The CDR3 is 11 amino acids. Per germline, CDR1 SGHKS and CDR2 YYEKEE (reference sequence). The V end was cut by 0 bases, the J end by 11 bases, with 8 bases between. Findings and limits, study-wide: Disease-associated clones were CD8+ and fairly uncommon in peripheral blood. Past studies reported some motif variants in reactive arthritis synovial fluid and blood.

Sequencing used blood, either unsorted or a sorted T cell fraction (not recorded which). This chain links TRBV5-5 with TRBJ2-5; D possibly uses TRBD1 or TRBD2 (5 bases each). The TCR comes from a male donor with ankylosing spondylitis or in good health (not recorded which). In nucleotides, the CDR3 is TGTGCCAGCAGCTTGGGGGACGGGCAGTACTTC. Its protein product is CASSLGDGQYF.